These 17 T cell receptor beta chains were sequenced from one sample in a study of blood T cell repertoires in COVID-19. Sequencing was performed with immunoSEQ multiplex PCR; in TCRdb, only in-frame clones are kept and a portion is missing. The sample shows 300,000 to 400,000 clones, roughly 86% of them seen only once. The source material was peripheral blood. These receptors were taken from a woman aged 45-65 years who had recovered from COVID-19.

The chain links TRBV11-2 to TRBJ2-1; D might be TRBD2 (5 bases). The CDR3 consists of 16 residues. The V end was cut by 5 bases, the J end by 0 bases, with 14 bases between. Per germline, CDR1 SGHAT and CDR2 FQNNGV. DNA for the CDR3: TGTGCCAGCAGCCCTCTCGTGGGGAGCTCCTACAATGAGCAGTTCTTC. It specifies CASSPLVGSSYNEQFF.

The chain carries TRBV5-4 and TRBJ1-4; D not certain. Germline V gene sequence: CDR1 SGHNT, CDR2 YYREEE (reference sequence). This CDR3 region has 14 residues. Trimming took 0 bases from V and 3 from J, leaving 6 bases between them. CDR3 protein: CASSLGTANEKLFF. The CDR3, as DNA: TGTGCCAGCAGCTTGGGTACAGCTAATGAAAAACTGTTTTTT.

The genes are TRBV4-1 and TRBJ1-1, with a possible D match to TRBD1 (5 bases). Germline assignment: CDR1 MGHRA and CDR2 YSYEKL. This CDR3 spans 17 amino acids. The V end lost 3 bases, the J end lost 0 bases, and 17 bases lay between the germline ends. CDR3 sequence: CASSHPRVTAMNTEAFF. The CDR3 coding sequence is TGCGCCAGCAGCCATCCACGGGTGACAGCAATGAACACTGAAGCTTTCTTT.

Only one count was recorded for this clone. V and J are TRBV12-3 or TRBV12-4 and TRBJ2-1; 8 nucleotides match TRBD1. The CDR3 is made up of 13 amino acids. The V and J ends lost 6 bases and 4 bases, in that order; junction bases with no gene match: 2. CDR3 DNA: TGTGCCAGCAGGGGACAGGAGTACAATGAGCAGTTCTTC. Amino acid sequence: CASRGQEYNEQFF.

The chain combines TRBV24-1 with TRBJ1-1; 8 nucleotides line up with TRBD1. The CDR3 contains 19 residues. Germline V gene lookup returns CDR1 KGHDR and CDR2 SFDVKD. Trimming at V came to 0 bases and at J to 1 base, leaving 12 bases not matched to a gene. CDR3 DNA sequence: TGTGCCACCAGTGATTTGCAAGGCAGGGGGCGCGGTCGGAACACTGAAGCTTTCTTT. This sequence encodes CATSDLQGRGRGRNTEAFF.

The rearrangement links TRBV2 to TRBJ1-2; TRBD1 aligns across 10 bases. Germline V lookup: CDR1 SNHLY, CDR2 FYNNEI. Trimming took 4 bases from V and 4 from J; bases not matched to a gene: 12. The length of the CDR3 is 17 residues. The CDR3 reads CASSGGTGAPRGYGYTF. CDR3 bases: TGTGCCAGCAGTGGCGGGACAGGGGCCCCCAGAGGCTATGGCTACACCTTC.

The chain employs TRBV6-2 or TRBV6-3 and TRBJ2-2, with a possible D match to TRBD2 (5 bases). The germline V gene encodes CDR1 MNHEY and CDR2 SVGEGT. V lost 5 bases and J 5 bases, leaving 21 bases between the germline ends. This CDR3 spans 17 amino acids. The CDR3, as DNA: TGTGCCAGCAGTCCACCCAAATGGGAGCAAGGAACCGGGGAGCTGTTTTTT. Amino acids: CASSPPKWEQGTGELFF.

V gene TRBV24-1 combines with J gene TRBJ2-1, with a tentative D call TRBD1 (6 bases). Per germline, CDR1 KGHDR and CDR2 SFDVKD. Trimming removed 4 bases at V and 8 bases at J, with 8 bases between. The CDR3 length is 12 residues. The CDR3 is CATSDQGYEQFF. CDR3 nucleotide sequence: TGTGCCACCAGTGACCAGGGGTATGAGCAGTTCTTC.

As to this clone: Other DNA sequences in this sample translate to the same CDR3. V and J are TRBV7-2 and TRBJ2-1; perhaps TRBD2 as D (6 bases). The CDR3 length is 15 residues. The ends were cut back, 1 base at V and 4 bases at J, with 11 bases in the middle. Germline-derived CDR1 and CDR2 are SGHTA and FQGNSA. In nucleotides, the CDR3 is TGTGCCAGCAGCTTAGATTCCGGGGGTTACAATGAGCAGTTCTTC. Translation: CASSLDSGGYNEQFF.

The chain joins TRBV7-3 to TRBJ2-5; D possibly corresponds to TRBD2 (5 bases). Germline CDR1 and CDR2: SGHTA and FQGTGA. Trimming cost V 1 base and J 5 bases, with 5 bases left between them. The CDR3 totals 12 residues. The CDR3 protein is CASSLSGETQYF. Written as DNA, the CDR3 is TGTGCCAGCAGCTTAAGCGGGGAGACCCAGTACTTC. Filled out from reference TRBV7-3 and TRBJ2-5, the complete variable domain reads GAGVSQTPSNKVTEKGKYVELRCDPISGHTALYWYRQSLGQGPEFLIYFQGTGAADDSGLPNDRFFAVRPEGSVSTLKIQRTERGDSAVYLCASSLSGETQYFGPGTRLLVL.

This chain connects TRBV9 to TRBJ2-5, with TRBD1 as a possible D gene (5 bases). V gave up 0 bases and J gave up 5 bases, with 11 bases separating them. The CDR3 contains 14 residues. In germline, CDR1 is SGDLS, CDR2 YYNGEE. Here the CDR3 reads CASSVERGRETQYF. The CDR3, as DNA: TGTGCCAGCAGCGTAGAAAGGGGCAGGGAGACCCAGTACTTC.

The chain has TRBV9 and TRBJ1-4; TRBD1 agrees at 7 bases. Germline V gene data show CDR1 as SGDLS and CDR2 as YYNGEE. Trimming at V came to 0 bases and at J to 4 bases, leaving 6 bases not matched to a gene. The CDR3 sequence is 16 residues long. Here the CDR3 reads CASSVATGQVNEKLFF. The DNA for the CDR3 is TGTGCCAGCAGCGTAGCTACAGGACAGGTTAATGAAAAACTGTTTTTT.

J is TRBJ2-1 and V is TRBV30; 8 nucleotides align to TRBD2. Losses at the gene ends were 6 bases for V and 3 bases for J; bases not matched to a gene: 4. Germline-derived CDR1 and CDR2 are GTSNPN and SVGIG (reference sequence). There are 13 residues in the CDR3. CDR3 sequence: CACSGNSYNEQFF. Here the CDR3 DNA reads TGTGCCTGTAGCGGGAATAGCTACAATGAGCAGTTCTTC.

The J gene is TRBJ2-1, the V gene TRBV11-2; 10 nucleotides line up with TRBD2. There are 15 residues in the CDR3. The V segment lost 4 bases and the J segment 9 bases; nucleotides outside the gene matches: 9. Germline V gene lookup returns CDR1 SGHAT and CDR2 FQNNGV. The CDR3 is CASSSQVAGGTEQFF. CDR3 coding DNA: TGTGCCAGCAGCTCGCAGGTAGCGGGGGGAACTGAGCAGTTCTTC.

The chain has TRBV30 and TRBJ1-3; D perhaps matches TRBD1 (5 bases). This CDR3 contains 15 residues. CDR1 and CDR2 (germline): GTSNPN, SVGIG (reference sequence). The V end was cut by 4 bases, the J end by 2 bases, with 15 bases between. CDR3 in amino acids: CAWNPAGGTGNTIYF. In DNA form, the CDR3 reads TGTGCCTGGAACCCAGCGGGGGGGACTGGAAACACCATATATTTT.

The chain uses TRBV5-1 and TRBJ1-3; D unresolved. Trimming took 0 bases from V and 3 from J, leaving 7 bases between them. CDR3 length: 14 amino acids. Germline V gives CDR1 SGHRS, CDR2 YFSETQ. Here the CDR3 DNA reads TGCGCCAGCAGCTTGGCCGGGTTTGGAAACACCATATATTTT. Protein sequence: CASSLAGFGNTIYF.

This chain connects TRBV19 to TRBJ2-2, with TRBD2 as a possible D gene (7 bases). V lost 7 bases and J lost 4, with 19 bases in between. CDR1 is LNHDA, CDR2 SQIVND, per germline (reference sequence). This CDR3 region has 16 residues. As DNA, the CDR3 is TGTGCCAGTAATCAGAGGGGGGGGCTGAGCACCGGGGAGCTGTTTTTT. The encoded protein is CASNQRGGLSTGELFF.